The 23 T cell receptor beta chains given below trace back to one sample, sequenced in a study of cytomegalovirus exposure and HLA in healthy donors. 13 Jbeta primers and 60 Vbeta primers were used for the PCR. Sequencing used immunoSEQ multiplex PCR; TCRdb keeps in-frame clones, though not all of them. This sample carries fewer than 200,000 clones, roughly 13% of them seen once, and the ten largest clones take 7.5% to 10%. Sequenced material: PBMCs. All receptors come from a middle-aged man in good health and CMV-seropositive.

CDR3 coding DNA: TGTGCCAGCAGCTTCGGGTGGGATGAGCAGTTCTTC. The encoded protein is CASSFGWDEQFF. The chain has TRBV9 and TRBJ2-1; no clear D. The CDR3 totals 12 residues. V was clipped by 4 bases and J by 8 bases, with 10 bases between them. Germline CDR1 reads SGDLS; CDR2 reads YYNGEE. The variable domain in full, completed from reference TRBV9 and TRBJ2-1, reads DSGVTQTPKHLITATGQRVTLRCSPRSGDLSVYWYQQSLDQGLQFLIQYYNGEERAKGNILERFSAQQFPDLHSELNLSSLELGDSALYFCASSFGWDEQFFGPGTRLTVL.

The genes are TRBV2 and TRBJ2-7; D is unclear. From germline, CDR1 is SNHLY and CDR2 FYNNEI. The CDR3 covers 15 residues. Trimming cost V 7 bases and J 3 bases, with 19 bases left between them. The CDR3 region has the DNA TGTGCCAGCACTTCTGATGTAACAGTGTTCTACGAGCAGTACTTC. Residues: CASTSDVTVFYEQYF.

This CDR3 is CASSNRRDNEQFF. DNA for the CDR3: TGTGCCAGCAGCAATCGACGGGACAATGAGCAGTTCTTC. The chain is built from TRBV7-8 and TRBJ2-1, with no clear D. The V gene's germline CDR1 is SGHVS and CDR2 FQNEAQ. The CDR3 has 13 amino acids. Trimming pared 5 bases from V and 5 bases from J, leaving 10 bases between.

This clone was counted only a few times. The DNA for the CDR3 is TGCGCCAGCAGCTTAGCGGGTCAGGCCAATACGCAGTATTTT. Encoded protein: CASSLAGQANTQYF. The gene calls are TRBV10-1 and TRBJ2-3, with TRBD2 identical over 7 bases. Unmatched junction bases numbered 10, after V lost 6 bases and J lost 7 bases. This CDR3 has 14 amino acids. CDR1 and CDR2 from the germline V gene are WNHNN and SYGVQD (reference sequence).

The genes are TRBV4-3 and TRBJ2-5; unclear D gene. The J call could be wrong; TRBJ2-7 is a better fit for the DNA end. The CDR3 has 14 residues. Germline CDR1 and CDR2: LGHNA and YSLEER. The CDR3 DNA reads TGCGCCAGCAGCCACGGGCCTAGCTCCTACGAGCAGTACTTC. Its translation is CASSHGPSSYEQYF.

This clone has more than one count but fewer than ten. The V call is TRBV4-3, the J call TRBJ1-1; D gene ambiguous. V was cut by 5 bases and J by 5 bases, with 12 bases left in between. The CDR3 length is 13 residues. The germline CDR1 and CDR2 sequences are LGHNA and YSLEER. The CDR3: CASSSGGRTEAFF. CDR3 in DNA: TGCGCCAGCAGCTCAGGAGGGAGGACTGAAGCTTTCTTT.

The chain joins TRBV2 to TRBJ2-2; tentative D call: TRBD2 (6 bases). Trimming removed 2 bases from V and 6 bases from J, with 10 bases in between. Germline V gene sequence: CDR1 SNHLY, CDR2 FYNNEI. The CDR3 is made up of 14 amino acids. The CDR3 bases are TGTGCCAGCAGTGAATTGGGACTTTCCGGGGAGCTGTTTTTT. This gives the protein CASSELGLSGELFF.

The chain carries TRBV28 and TRBJ1-5; the match to TRBD1 covers 9 bases. V was pared by 3 bases and J by 4 bases, with 10 bases of the junction left unmatched. The CDR3 covers 17 residues. Germline loops: CDR1 MDHEN, CDR2 SYDVKM. The CDR3 sequence: CASSLGQGSGRNQPQHF. CDR3 DNA sequence: TGTGCCAGCAGTTTGGGACAGGGATCGGGCAGGAATCAGCCCCAGCATTTT.

This clone was picked up a small number of times. This rearrangement joins TRBV6-5 to TRBJ2-1, with 10 bases identical to TRBD1. J was trimmed by 7 bases and V by 2 bases; bases with no gene match: 5. This CDR3 is 15 amino acids long. Germline CDR1 and CDR2: MNHEY and SVGAGI. In DNA, the CDR3 is TGTGCCAGCAGTTACGGGACAGGGGTCATGAATGAGCAGTTCTTC. Translated, it gives CASSYGTGVMNEQFF.

This clone was seen a few times. The chain recombines TRBV5-4 with TRBJ2-7; no clear D gene. This CDR3 has 11 amino acids. V shed 5 bases and J shed 3 bases, with 6 bases lying between them. Germline V gene lookup returns CDR1 SGHNT and CDR2 YYREEE (reference sequence). Here the CDR3 reads CASRNDYEQYV. DNA of the CDR3: TGTGCCAGCAGAAACGACTACGAGCAGTACGTC.

This chain connects TRBV5-4 to TRBJ2-7, with D perhaps matching TRBD2 (6 bases). Germline V gene sequence: CDR1 SGHNT, CDR2 YYREEE (reference sequence). CDR3 length equals 14 residues. V lost 4 bases and J 6 bases, leaving 17 bases between the germline ends. CDR3 amino acids: CASSAGLEGVEQYF. DNA for the CDR3: TGTGCCAGCAGCGCGGGACTGGAGGGTGTCGAGCAGTACTTC.

This clone has just a few counts. The V call is TRBV27, the J call TRBJ2-7, with D tentatively TRBD2 (5 bases). With 0 bases removed from V and 4 bases from J, the gap between germline ends came to 10 bases. The CDR3 is 14 residues long. From germline, CDR1 is MNHEY and CDR2 SMNVEV (reference sequence). The CDR3 nucleotides are TGTGCCAGCAGTTTATCGAGGCTAGCTTACGAGCAGTACTTC. It yields the protein CASSLSRLAYEQYF.

The chain combines TRBV28 with TRBJ1-6; TRBD1 matches at 11 bases. J was trimmed by 2 bases and V by 3 bases; bases with no gene match: 6. The CDR3 runs 18 residues. Germline V gene lookup returns CDR1 MDHEN and CDR2 SYDVKM. The CDR3 sequence: CASSLTDRGLTYNSPLHF. The CDR3 nucleotides are TGTGCCAGCAGTTTGACGGACAGGGGGCTCACCTATAATTCACCCCTCCACTTT.

This clone was counted only a few times. The CDR3 coding sequence is TGCGCCAGCAGCTTGAACAGGCAGGTGGAGACCCAGTACTTC. Its translation: CASSLNRQVETQYF. This chain connects TRBV5-1 to TRBJ2-5; TRBD1 might be the D (5 bases). From germline, CDR1 is SGHRS and CDR2 YFSETQ. This CDR3 has 14 amino acids. V was cut by 1 base and J by 5 bases, with 12 bases left in between.

This clone was counted only a few times. In DNA, the CDR3 is TGTGCCAGCAGTGTTGAGCCAGGCCTCACTGAAGCTTTCTTT. It is translated as CASSVEPGLTEAFF. This rearrangement joins TRBV2 to TRBJ1-1; D is unclear. The CDR3 is 14 residues long. Germline V gene sequence: CDR1 SNHLY, CDR2 FYNNEI. Trimming cost V 4 bases and J 4 bases, with 13 bases left between them.

This clone has more than one count but fewer than ten. The V call is TRBV7-9, the J call TRBJ2-3; maybe TRBD2 (6 bases). With 7 bases removed from V and 5 bases from J, the gap between germline ends came to 13 bases. The V gene's germline CDR1 is SEHNR and CDR2 FQNEAQ (reference sequence). This CDR3 spans 13 amino acids. The CDR3 spells CASTPGAGDTQYF. The CDR3 coding sequence is TGTGCCAGCACCCCGGGAGCGGGAGATACGCAGTATTTT.

This CDR3 reads CASIPTGVNQPQHF. The CDR3 DNA reads as TGTGCCAGCATCCCAACAGGGGTCAATCAGCCCCAGCATTTT. The chain links TRBV28 to TRBJ1-5, with 7 positions matching TRBD1. In germline, CDR1 is MDHEN, CDR2 SYDVKM. This CDR3 region has 14 residues. With 7 bases clipped from V and 3 bases from J, the junction kept 6 bases outside the gene matches. Full variable domain (rest looked up from reference TRBV28 and TRBJ1-5): DVKVTQSSRYLVKRTGEKVFLECVQDMDHENMFWYRQDPGLGLRLIYFSYDVKMKEKGDIPEGYSVSREKKERFSLILESASTNQTSMYLCASIPTGVNQPQHFGDGTRLSIL.

This clone was detected a few times. The chain is built from TRBV5-1 and TRBJ1-3, with D maybe TRBD1 (5 bases). The CDR3 is made up of 12 amino acids. The germline V and J ends were trimmed by 9 bases and 7 bases, with 14 bases remaining between them. Germline assignment: CDR1 SGHRS and CDR2 YFSETQ. Here the CDR3 DNA reads TGCGCCACCCGGGGGGGAGGTAACACCATATATTTT. Its translation is CATRGGGNTIYF.

This clone occurred a few times. V is TRBV13 and J is TRBJ1-2, with a possible D match to TRBD1 (6 bases). Per germline, CDR1 PRHDT and CDR2 FYEKMQ (reference sequence). The CDR3 is 13 residues long. V shed 1 base and J shed 6 bases, with 9 bases lying between them. The CDR3 loop is CASSLEGEDGYTF. The CDR3 nucleotides are TGTGCCAGCAGCTTAGAGGGGGAAGATGGCTACACCTTC.

The chain links TRBV28 to TRBJ2-3, with 11 bases lining up with TRBD2. This CDR3 contains 16 residues. Germline CDR1 MDHEN, CDR2 SYDVKM. Trimming removed 3 bases from V and 6 bases from J; junction bases left unmatched: 8. The CDR3 DNA sequence: TGTGCCAGCAGTTTCATAGCGGGGGGGCAGAAGGATACGCAGTATTTT. The encoded protein is CASSFIAGGQKDTQYF. Using reference TRBV28 and TRBJ2-3 for the parts outside the CDR3, the full variable domain is DVKVTQSSRYLVKRTGEKVFLECVQDMDHENMFWYRQDPGLGLRLIYFSYDVKMKEKGDIPEGYSVSREKKERFSLILESASTNQTSMYLCASSFIAGGQKDTQYFGPGTRLTVL.

In its sample, this clone was seen a few times. In nucleotides, the CDR3 is TGTGCCAGCAGTGCCACACAGGGCTCCTATAATTCACCCCTCCACTTT. Its translation: CASSATQGSYNSPLHF. The chain combines TRBV25-1 with TRBJ1-6, with TRBD1 as a possible D gene (6 bases). This CDR3 spans 16 amino acids. V was cut by 4 bases and J by 0 bases, with 10 bases left in between. The V gene's germline CDR1 is MGHDK and CDR2 SYGVNS.

The gene calls are TRBV6-6 and TRBJ2-5; TRBD1 matches 7 bases. The V gene end was trimmed by 5 bases and the J gene end by 4 bases; junction bases not matched to a gene: 7. The CDR3 runs 14 residues. Germline assignment: CDR1 MNHNY and CDR2 SVGAGI (reference sequence). CDR3 sequence (DNA): TGTGCCAGCAGTCCCCCCCCAGGGGGAGAGACCCAGTACTTC. Protein sequence: CASSPPPGGETQYF.

The V and J genes are TRBV7-7 and TRBJ2-1, with a weak D call TRBD1 (6 bases). This CDR3 has 15 amino acids. Per germline, CDR1 SSHAT and CDR2 FNYEAQ (reference sequence). V lost 5 bases and J lost 4, with 15 bases in between. CDR3 sequence: CASSASGTSYNEQFF. The CDR3 DNA is TGTGCCAGCAGCGCCTCCGGGACATCATACAATGAGCAGTTCTTC.